These 15 T cell receptor beta chains were all obtained from the same sample, sequenced in a study of blood T cell repertoires in COVID-19. Method: immunoSEQ multiplex PCR; TCRdb's copy keeps in-frame clones and lacks some. Of some 190,000 clones listed, around nine tenths are singletons. Sequencing input: peripheral blood. Source of these receptors: a man younger than 35 with active or convalescent COVID-19.

The chain carries TRBV3-1 (or the pseudogene TRBV3-2) and TRBJ1-2; 9 bases are shared with TRBD1. The ends lost 4 bases at V and 4 bases at J; junction bases unmatched: 13. The CDR3 totals 17 residues. Germline V gene sequence: CDR1 LGHDT, CDR2 YNNKEL (reference sequence). The CDR3 protein is CASSRHSDRGRRYGYTF. The CDR3 nucleotides are TGTGCCAGCAGCCGACATTCGGACAGGGGCCGTCGCTATGGCTACACCTTC.

The chain employs TRBV11-2 and TRBJ2-5, with 9 nucleotides matching TRBD2. The CDR3 is made up of 16 amino acids. Germline V lookup: CDR1 SGHAT, CDR2 FQNNGV. J lost 5 bases, V lost 5 bases, and 12 bases had no gene match. The CDR3 nucleotides read TGTGCCAGCAGCCTGTTGGGGCTAGCGGGGAGGGAGACCCAGTACTTC. This codes for CASSLLGLAGRETQYF.

The rearrangement links TRBV19 to TRBJ1-6, with a weak D call TRBD1 (6 bases). The V end was cut by 2 bases, the J end by 11 bases, with 22 bases between. The CDR3 has 17 residues. In germline, CDR1 is LNHDA, CDR2 SQIVND (reference sequence). The CDR3: CASSIILGQQISPPLHF. The CDR3 DNA sequence: TGTGCCAGTAGTATAATCCTTGGACAGCAGATTAGTCCACCCCTCCACTTT.

V is TRBV6-1 and J is TRBJ1-3; maybe TRBD1 (5 bases). This CDR3 has 17 residues. The germline V gene has CDR1 MNHNS and CDR2 SASEGT. Between the trimmed V and J ends, which lost 2 bases and 4 bases, there was a span of 18 bases. CDR3 DNA: TGTGCCAGCAGTGAAAGGGGCAGGTTATCGGCCGGAAACACCATATATTTT. Residues: CASSERGRLSAGNTIYF.

This chain joins TRBV2 and TRBJ2-7, with 8 nucleotides matching TRBD1. There are 15 residues in the CDR3. V lost 5 bases, J lost 4 bases, and 10 bases stayed unmatched. Germline V gene data show CDR1 as SNHLY and CDR2 as FYNNEI. The CDR3 loop is CASSPGTGLPYEQYF. As DNA, the CDR3 is TGTGCCAGCAGTCCTGGGACAGGTCTGCCTTACGAGCAGTACTTC.

V usage is TRBV12-3 or TRBV12-4 and J usage is TRBJ1-4; 11 bases line up with TRBD1. The CDR3 spans 13 residues. The J segment lost 10 bases and the V segment lost 6 bases, leaving 4 bases of the junction unmatched. As DNA, the CDR3 is TGTGCCAGCAGCCGGACAGGGGGCGGAAAACTGTTTTTT. Its protein product is CASSRTGGGKLFF.

The chain recombines TRBV15 with TRBJ2-1; 15 bases are shared with TRBD2. This CDR3 spans 15 amino acids. Losses at the gene ends were 4 bases for V and 8 bases for J; bases not matched to a gene: 3. CDR1 is LNHNV and CDR2 is YYDKDF in the germline V gene (reference sequence). The CDR3 region has the DNA TGTGCCACCAGCACGGGACTAGCGGGAGGCTATGAGCAGTTCTTC. This codes for CATSTGLAGGYEQFF. Variable domain in full (rest from reference TRBV15 and TRBJ2-1): DAMVIQNPRYQVTQFGKPVTLSCSQTLNHNVMYWYQQKSSQAPKLLFHYYDKDFNNEADTPDNFQSRRPNTSFCFLDIRSPGLGDTAMYLCATSTGLAGGYEQFFGPGTRLTVL.

A few counts support this clone. The J gene is TRBJ1-1, the V gene TRBV25-1, with TRBD1 matching 7 bases. Per the germline V gene, CDR1 is MGHDK and CDR2 is SYGVNS. The V gene end was trimmed by 5 bases and the J gene end by 4 bases; junction bases not matched to a gene: 7. CDR3 length equals 14 residues. This CDR3 is CASSSTGRATEAFF. The CDR3 DNA follows: TGTGCCAGCAGTTCGACAGGGAGAGCCACTGAAGCTTTCTTT.

The V and J genes are TRBV2 and TRBJ1-2; 7 bases agree with TRBD1. The junction had 9 bases not matched to a gene; V was cut back by 6 bases and J by 8 bases. CDR1 and CDR2 (germline): SNHLY, FYNNEI. The CDR3 extends over 13 amino acids. The CDR3 is CASSETTGDGYTF. The CDR3 DNA follows: TGTGCCAGCAGCGAGACCACAGGGGACGGCTACACCTTC.

The chain joins TRBV7-2 to TRBJ2-1; 8 nucleotides match TRBD2. V shed 7 bases and J 9 bases; nucleotides not matched to a gene: 11. The CDR3 runs 14 residues. Germline lookup yields CDR1 SGHTA and CDR2 FQGNSA. CDR3 protein: CASTITSGMGEQFF. The CDR3 bases are TGTGCCAGCACCATTACTAGCGGAATGGGTGAGCAGTTCTTC.

V usage is TRBV5-1 and J usage is TRBJ1-2, with 11 positions matching TRBD1. This CDR3 is built from 15 residues. Trimming removed 1 base from V and 8 bases from J; junction bases left unmatched: 7. In germline, CDR1 is SGHRS, CDR2 YFSETQ. The DNA of the CDR3 is TGCGCCAGCAGCTTGCAACCGGGACAGGGGGGCGGCTACACCTTC. Translating it yields CASSLQPGQGGGYTF.

This clone turned up a few times. This rearrangement joins TRBV6-1 to TRBJ1-5, with D maybe TRBD1 (6 bases). CDR1 is MNHNS and CDR2 is SASEGT in the germline V gene. This CDR3 comprises 14 residues. Trimming took off 1 base at V and 4 bases at J, with 8 bases between the two ends. CDR3 in DNA: TGTGCCAGCAGTGAAGGGACAGAGAATCAGCCCCAGCATTTT. Translated: CASSEGTENQPQHF.

The J gene is TRBJ2-7, the V gene TRBV19; D is unresolved. The germline V gene encodes CDR1 LNHDA and CDR2 SQIVND (reference sequence). This CDR3 comprises 12 residues. The germline V and J ends were trimmed by 5 bases and 6 bases, with 11 bases remaining between them. The CDR3 is CASSPRLGEQYF. The CDR3 bases are TGTGCCAGTAGTCCGAGACTTGGCGAGCAGTACTTC.

This clone showed up just a few times. This chain uses TRBV2 with TRBJ2-6; D gene unclear. The length of the CDR3 is 13 residues. Trimming took 9 bases from V and 2 from J, leaving 8 bases between them. Per the germline V gene, CDR1 is SNHLY and CDR2 is FYNNEI. This CDR3 reads CARSQAGANVLTF. In DNA, the CDR3 is TGTGCCAGAAGCCAAGCTGGGGCCAACGTCCTGACTTTC.

V and J are TRBV5-8 and TRBJ2-5, with 7 positions matching TRBD2. The CDR3 spans 15 residues. The germline gives CDR1 SGHTS, CDR2 YDEGEE. J lost 4 bases, V lost 0 bases, and 6 bases had no gene match. CDR3 bases: TGTGCCAGCAGCTTGGCGAGCGGGATTAGAGAGACCCAGTACTTC. This sequence encodes CASSLASGIRETQYF.